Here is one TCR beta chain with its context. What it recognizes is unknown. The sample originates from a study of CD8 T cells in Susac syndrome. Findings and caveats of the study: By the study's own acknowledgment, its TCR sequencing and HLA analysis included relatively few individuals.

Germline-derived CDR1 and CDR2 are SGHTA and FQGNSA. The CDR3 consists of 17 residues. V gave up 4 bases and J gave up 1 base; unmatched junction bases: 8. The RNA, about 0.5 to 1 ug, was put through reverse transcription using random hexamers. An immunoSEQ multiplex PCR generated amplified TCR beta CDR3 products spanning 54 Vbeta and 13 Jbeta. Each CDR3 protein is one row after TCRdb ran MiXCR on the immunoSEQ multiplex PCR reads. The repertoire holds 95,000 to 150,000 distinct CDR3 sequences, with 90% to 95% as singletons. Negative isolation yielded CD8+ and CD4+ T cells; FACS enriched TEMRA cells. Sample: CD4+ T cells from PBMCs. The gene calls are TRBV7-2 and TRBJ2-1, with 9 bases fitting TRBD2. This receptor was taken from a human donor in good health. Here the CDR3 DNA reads TGTGCCAGCAGCTACCTGTCTAGCGGGGATTCCTACAATGAGCAGTTCTTC. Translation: CASSYLSSGDSYNEQFF. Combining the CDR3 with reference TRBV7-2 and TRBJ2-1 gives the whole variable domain GAGVSQSPSNKVTEKGKDVELRCDPISGHTALYWYRQSLGQGLEFLIYFQGNSAPDKSGLPSDRFSAERTGGSVSTLTIQRTQQEDSAVYLCASSYLSSGDSYNEQFFGPGTRLTVL.